The clone carrying this T cell receptor beta chain was recorded a few times. Antigen specificity is unknown. This specimen belongs to a study of T cell repertoires in cytomegalovirus infection. Across the study: Shared public TCR beta signatures pointed to both CMV infection and a matching HLA type.

V lost 6 bases, J lost 7 bases, and 18 bases lay in between. This CDR3 region has 14 residues. Germline assignment: CDR1 MDHEN and CDR2 SYDVKM. Study-wide results and limits: Dominant in the ex vivo response were TCR beta clonotypes restricted by HLA-C and specific for CMV. The study identified carriers of CMV plus the relevant HLA from cumulative public TCR beta family frequency.

TCRdb used MiXCR to reprocess the reads, holding one entry per CDR3 protein. The data hold around 120,000 distinct CDR3 sequences, with 20% to 30% observed a single time. The rearrangement joins TRBV28 to TRBJ1-1; weak D call: TRBD1 (6 bases). This TCR derives from a human donor in good health (CMV status not recorded). Some clones in this sample may be carry-over from other donors' samples. Sequencing was done on a sample of PBMCs, sequenced either directly or after in vitro stimulation (not recorded which). CDR3 loop: CASSNSGTPFEAFF. In DNA form, the CDR3 reads TGTGCCAGCAGCAATTCCGGGACACCTTTTGAAGCTTTCTTT.